This TCR beta chain derives from a study of blood T cells in healthy people across ages. This CDR3 comprises 16 residues. Trimming at V came to 6 bases and at J to 1 base, leaving 11 bases not matched to a gene. Germline CDR1 and CDR2: ENHRY and SYGVKD. Comment on this clonotype: As yet, its antigen is unknown.

A second PCR, run for about 7 to 12 cycles, used a sample-barcoded 5' primer plus a J-beta primer mix. MiXCR was run by TCRdb on the 5' RACE reads, yielding one entry per CDR3 protein. The table shows 700,000 to 850,000 distinct CDR3 sequences, with roughly 34% occurring only once. The study's findings and limits: The study lacked donor CMV status, which possibly confounded expanded clonotype changes.

Sequenced input: blood. The sequence came from a man aged 18 to 29 in good health. J is TRBJ2-5 and V is TRBV10-3; 7 bases fit TRBD1. CDR3 DNA: TGTGCCATCAGACGAGGGACAGAGGGTGTCCAAGAGACCCAGTACTTC. It is translated as CAIRRGTEGVQETQYF.